This T cell receptor beta chain was sequenced in a study of regulatory T cells in long-lasting Graves disease. Study outcomes and limitations: Persistent disease samples used TRBV28, TRBJ1-2 and TRBJ2-5 preferentially. Authors noted too few samples as a limitation.

Concerning this clonotype: The antigen is not known.

Described time point: persistent/refractory GD, antithyroid drugs over 5 years with positive TRAb. RNA isolated from PBMCs was used to make the TCR library. Construction of the TCR beta libraries employed iRepertoire HTBI primers in conjunction with Arm-PCR of CDR3 regions. Via MiXCR, TCRdb re-called the multiplex PCR reads, giving one row per CDR3 protein. This repertoire shows roughly 400,000 distinct CDR3 sequences, roughly 23% found once; its top ten account for roughly an eighth. This CDR3 contains 14 residues. Germline V gene sequence: CDR1 MDHEN, CDR2 SYDVKM. V was clipped by 5 bases and J by 4 bases; unmatched bases: 4.

The chain employs TRBV28 and TRBJ2-3; 9 nucleotides match TRBD2. The origin of this receptor is a female donor with Graves disease. This specimen was peripheral blood mononuclear cells (PBMCs), taken when the disease was refractory, from a patient treated with antithyroid drugs. The CDR3 bases are TGTGCCAGCAGTGTAGCGGGAGCCTCAGATACGCAGTATTTT. It translates to CASSVAGASDTQYF.